This passage covers 18 T cell receptor beta chains from one sample sequenced in a study of radiation and T cells in renal cell carcinoma. Sequencing used immunoSEQ multiplex PCR; TCRdb keeps in-frame clones, though not all of them. The sample shows about 62,000 clones, 70% to 80% of them seen only once. Time point described: blood 4 weeks post-SBRT, at nephrectomy. The sample's treatment: 15 Gy SBRT to primary tumor, nephrectomy 4 weeks later. This specimen consisted of blood, obtained from a patient whose treatment included radiotherapy and nephrectomy. The receptors come from a man aged 55 to 70 with renal cell carcinoma.

The J gene is TRBJ2-5, the V gene TRBV28; 8 nucleotides align to TRBD2. V lost 2 bases, J lost 5 bases, and 7 bases stayed unmatched. CDR3 length equals 15 residues. Germline V CDR1 and CDR2: MDHEN, SYDVKM. CDR3 in DNA: TGTGCCAGCAGTTTACCAACTAGCGGCTCGGAGACCCAGTACTTC. Its protein product is CASSLPTSGSETQYF.

The gene calls are TRBV5-1 and TRBJ1-2; 7 bases are shared with TRBD1. CDR1 is SGHRS, CDR2 YFSETQ, per germline. CDR3 size: 15 residues. The V segment lost 3 bases and the J segment 2 bases; nucleotides outside the gene matches: 7. CDR3 in amino acids: CASSSSGTENYGYTF. CDR3 bases: TGCGCCAGCAGCTCCTCCGGGACAGAAAACTATGGCTACACCTTC.

This clone was seen only once. The rearrangement links TRBV2 to TRBJ2-7, with a weak D call TRBD1 (6 bases). CDR1 is SNHLY, CDR2 FYNNEI, per germline. The CDR3 contains 12 residues. The V end was cut by 6 bases, the J end by 4 bases, with 10 bases between. CDR3 coding DNA: TGTGCCAGCAGACCTCAGGGGTACGAGCAGTACTTC. Translating it yields CASRPQGYEQYF.

This rearrangement joins TRBV11-2 to TRBJ1-1; 7 bases are shared with TRBD1. J gave up 8 bases and V 4 bases, and 10 bases lay outside the gene matches. Germline assignment: CDR1 SGHAT and CDR2 FQNNGV. This CDR3 spans 14 amino acids. CDR3 residues: CASSSSGGPTEAFF. The CDR3 nucleotides are TGTGCCAGCAGCTCGTCAGGGGGACCGACCGAAGCTTTCTTT.

V is TRBV5-1 and J is TRBJ2-3; 9 nucleotides match TRBD1. This CDR3 has 19 amino acids. V gave up 2 bases and J gave up 5 bases; unmatched junction bases: 18. Germline V CDR1 and CDR2: SGHRS, YFSETQ. CDR3 amino acids: CASSLFIGTGTISLDTQYF. The DNA for the CDR3 is TGCGCCAGCAGCTTATTTATTGGGACAGGGACGATAAGCCTAGATACGCAGTATTTT.

This clone was detected only a few times. For the CDR3, the DNA is TGCAGTGCTAAACACCAAGAGACCCAGTACTTC. Translated: CSAKHQETQYF. The V gene is TRBV20-1, the J gene TRBJ2-5; unclear D gene. This CDR3 region has 11 residues. V was pared by 4 bases and J by 0 bases, with 3 bases between. Germline-derived CDR1 and CDR2 are DFQATT and SNEGSKA (reference sequence).

The chain recombines TRBV7-9 with TRBJ1-5; D is undetermined. Deletions cut 4 bases from V and 7 bases from J, with 8 bases between. The CDR3 runs 12 residues. Germline values: CDR1 SEHNR, CDR2 FQNEAQ (reference sequence). The CDR3 loop is CASSSSGQPQHF. The CDR3, as DNA: TGTGCCAGCAGCTCCTCGGGGCAGCCCCAGCATTTT.

This clone is labeled as medium-sized (0.01 to 0.1%). In DNA form, the CDR3 reads TGTGCCAGCAGCCATTCCTATGGGACAGGGGGCGCGGTAAACTATGGCTACACCTTC. It is translated as CASSHSYGTGGAVNYGYTF. J is TRBJ1-2 and V is TRBV4-2, with 12 bases lining up with TRBD1. The CDR3 loop spans 19 amino acids. Trimming removed 3 bases from V and 2 bases from J; junction bases left unmatched: 13. Germline CDR1 reads LGHNA; CDR2 reads YNFKEQ.

The gene calls are TRBV7-8 and TRBJ2-3; a weak D match, TRBD2 (7 bases). The CDR3 extends over 16 amino acids. CDR1 is SGHVS and CDR2 is FQNEAQ in the germline V gene. Trimming took off 0 bases at V and 0 bases at J, with 10 bases between the two ends. The DNA for the CDR3 is TGTGCCAGCAGCTTAGCGGGGGGGCTTAGCACAGATACGCAGTATTTT. This translates into CASSLAGGLSTDTQYF. Using reference TRBV7-8 and TRBJ2-3 for the parts outside the CDR3, the full variable domain is GAGVSQSPRYKVAKRGQDVALRCDPISGHVSLFWYQQALGQGPEFLTYFQNEAQLDKSGLPSDRFFAERPEGSVSTLKIQRTQQEDSAVYLCASSLAGGLSTDTQYFGPGTRLTVL.

In its sample, this clone was seen a few times. Different DNA sequences within this sample yield the same CDR3. J is TRBJ1-5 and V is TRBV6-1, with unresolved D. This CDR3 spans 15 amino acids. V lost 5 bases and J lost 1, with 12 bases in between. Germline-derived CDR1 and CDR2 are MNHNS and SASEGT. CDR3 coding DNA: TGTGCCAGCAGTCATCGCATTCCCAGCAATCAGCCCCAGCATTTT. The encoded protein is CASSHRIPSNQPQHF.

The CDR3 sequence is CASNAGWNTGELFF. In DNA, the CDR3 is TGCGCCAGCAATGCCGGGTGGAACACCGGGGAGCTGTTTTTT. The V call is TRBV10-2, the J call TRBJ2-2; D is uncertain. The length of the CDR3 is 14 residues. V lost 7 bases and J lost 1, with 10 bases in between. CDR1 is WSHSY, CDR2 SAAADI, per germline.

The chain recombines TRBV5-6 with TRBJ2-1; D tentatively reads TRBD1 or TRBD2 (5 bases each). Germline V gene data show CDR1 as SGHDT and CDR2 as YYEEEE. The CDR3 runs 15 residues. V was clipped by 3 bases and J by 10 bases, with 20 bases between them. This CDR3 is CASSSGPRNSGEQFF. In DNA form, the CDR3 reads TGTGCCAGCAGCTCGGGACCCCGAAATTCTGGGGAGCAGTTCTTC.

The J gene is TRBJ1-4, the V gene TRBV6-1; 7 bases align to TRBD1. CDR1 and CDR2 from the germline V gene are MNHNS and SASEGT. The ends lost 2 bases at V and 12 bases at J; junction bases unmatched: 12. CDR3 length: 15 residues. DNA for the CDR3: TGTGCCAGCAGTGAACCGGGACAGAGTGTAGGACAACTGTTTTTT. This translates into CASSEPGQSVGQLFF.

As for this clone: An end of the junction differs from the germline gene, which may be a read error. V is TRBV2 and J is TRBJ2-1; no reliable D call. The germline gives CDR1 SNHLY, CDR2 FYNNEI. The CDR3 consists of 10 residues. CDR3 protein: CATSNNEQFF. The DNA for the CDR3 is TGTGCCACCTCCAACAATGAGCAGTTCTTC. The full variable domain, in which reference TRBV2 and TRBJ2-1 provide the parts outside the CDR3, is EPEVTQTPSHQVTQMGQEVILRCVPISNHLYFYWYRQILGQKVEFLVSFYNNEISEKSEIFDDQFSVERPDGSNFTLKIRSTKLEDSAMYFCATSNNEQFFGPGTRLTVL.

The chain employs TRBV9 and TRBJ2-2, with TRBD2 identical over 10 bases. Trimming cost V 6 bases and J 4 bases; bases outside gene matches: 12. CDR3 length: 17 residues. The germline V gene encodes CDR1 SGDLS and CDR2 YYNGEE. Here the CDR3 reads CASTSAAGGGLTGELFF. The CDR3 region has the DNA TGTGCCAGCACCTCCGCAGCGGGAGGGGGGCTCACCGGGGAGCTGTTTTTT.

This rearrangement joins TRBV19 to TRBJ2-7, with TRBD1 as a possible D gene (6 bases). This CDR3 comprises 9 residues. CDR1 is LNHDA, CDR2 SQIVND, per germline (reference sequence). The CDR3 DNA follows: TGTCATGACAGGAACGAGCAGTACTTC. Its translation: CHDRNEQYF. Based on the CDR3 plus reference TRBV19 and TRBJ2-7, the full variable domain is DGGITQSPKYLFRKEGQNVTLSCEQNLNHDAMYWYRQDPGQGLRLIYYSQIVNDFQKGDIAEGYSVSREKKESFPLTVTSAQKNPTAFYLCHDRNEQYFGPGTRLTVT.

This clone was detected once. The V gene is TRBV25-1, the J gene TRBJ1-4, with 7 bases matching TRBD1. The CDR3 consists of 14 residues. Per germline, CDR1 MGHDK and CDR2 SYGVNS. V was clipped by 8 bases and J by 5 bases; unmatched bases: 8. In nucleotides, the CDR3 is TGTGCCAGCGTCGAAGGACAGGAAAATGAAAAACTGTTTTTT. Amino acid sequence: CASVEGQENEKLFF.

This clone occurred once. This chain uses TRBV11-2 with TRBJ1-2; D remains unclear. Germline CDR1 and CDR2: SGHAT and FQNNGV. V gave up 0 bases and J gave up 7 bases, with 9 bases separating them. This CDR3 is built from 13 residues. The CDR3 nucleotides are TGTGCCAGCAGCTTAGATATAAACGCTGGCTACACCTTC. Encoded protein: CASSLDINAGYTF.